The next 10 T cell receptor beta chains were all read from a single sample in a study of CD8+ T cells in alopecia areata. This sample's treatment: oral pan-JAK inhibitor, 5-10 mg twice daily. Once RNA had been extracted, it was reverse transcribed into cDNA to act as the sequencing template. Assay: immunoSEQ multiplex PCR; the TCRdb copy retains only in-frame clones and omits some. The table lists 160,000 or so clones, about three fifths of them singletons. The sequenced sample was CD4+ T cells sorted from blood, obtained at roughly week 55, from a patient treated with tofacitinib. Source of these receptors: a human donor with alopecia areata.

This CDR3 is CAISGPEQETQYF. The CDR3 DNA is TGTGCCATCAGTGGACCAGAACAAGAGACCCAGTACTTC. The chain recombines TRBV10-3 with TRBJ2-5, with D unclear. V lost 4 bases and J lost 2, with 8 bases in between. The CDR3 spans 13 residues. CDR1 and CDR2 from the germline V gene are ENHRY and SYGVKD.

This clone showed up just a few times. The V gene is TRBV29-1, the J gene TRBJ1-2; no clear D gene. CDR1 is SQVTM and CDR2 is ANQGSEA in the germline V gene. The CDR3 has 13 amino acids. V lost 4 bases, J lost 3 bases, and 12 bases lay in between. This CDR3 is CSVGGVKDYGYTF. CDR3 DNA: TGCAGCGTTGGCGGGGTTAAGGACTATGGCTACACCTTC.

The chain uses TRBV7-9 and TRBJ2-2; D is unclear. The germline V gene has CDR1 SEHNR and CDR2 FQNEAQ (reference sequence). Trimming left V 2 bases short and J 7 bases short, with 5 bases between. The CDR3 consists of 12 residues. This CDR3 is CASSLLVGELFF. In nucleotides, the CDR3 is TGTGCCAGCAGCTTATTGGTCGGGGAGCTGTTTTTT.

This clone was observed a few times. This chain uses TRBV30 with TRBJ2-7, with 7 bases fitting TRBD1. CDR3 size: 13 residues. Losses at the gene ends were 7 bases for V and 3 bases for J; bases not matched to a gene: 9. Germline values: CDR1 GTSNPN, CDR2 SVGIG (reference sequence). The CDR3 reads CAYSRGLGYEQYF. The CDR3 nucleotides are TGTGCCTACTCCAGGGGGTTAGGCTACGAGCAGTACTTC.

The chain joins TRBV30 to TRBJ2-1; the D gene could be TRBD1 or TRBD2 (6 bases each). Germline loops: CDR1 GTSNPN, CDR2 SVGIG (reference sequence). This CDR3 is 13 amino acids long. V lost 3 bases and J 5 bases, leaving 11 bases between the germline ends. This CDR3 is CAWSWGADNEQFF. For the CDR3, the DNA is TGTGCCTGGAGCTGGGGGGCGGACAATGAGCAGTTCTTC.

DNA of the CDR3: TGTGCCTGGAGTAGACTTCGGGAGGACGAGCAGTACTTC. Protein sequence: CAWSRLREDEQYF. V is TRBV30 and J is TRBJ2-5; 7 bases are a match to TRBD2. The end of the DNA aligns better with TRBJ2-7, so the J call may be wrong. Per the germline V gene, CDR1 is GTSNPN and CDR2 is SVGIG (reference sequence). The CDR3 length is 13 residues.

CDR3 loop: CASSARDTNSPLHF. CDR3 DNA sequence: TGCGCCAGCAGCGCCCGGGACACCAATTCACCCCTCCACTTT. The rearrangement uses TRBV5-1 and TRBJ1-6; a possible D gene is TRBD1 (6 bases). Germline V gene data show CDR1 as SGHRS and CDR2 as YFSETQ. CDR3 length equals 14 residues. The V end lost 4 bases, the J end lost 7 bases, and 12 bases lay between the germline ends.

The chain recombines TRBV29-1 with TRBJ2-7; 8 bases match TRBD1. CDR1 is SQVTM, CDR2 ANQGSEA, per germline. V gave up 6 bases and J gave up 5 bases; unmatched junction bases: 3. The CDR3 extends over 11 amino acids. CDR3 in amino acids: CSVQGANEQYF. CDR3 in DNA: TGCAGCGTGCAGGGGGCAAACGAGCAGTACTTC.

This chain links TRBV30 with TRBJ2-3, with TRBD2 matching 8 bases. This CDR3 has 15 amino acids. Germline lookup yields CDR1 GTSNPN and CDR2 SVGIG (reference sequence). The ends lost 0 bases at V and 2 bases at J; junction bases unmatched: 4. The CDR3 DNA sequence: TGTGCCTGGAGTGTACAAGCGGGGGCCACAGATACGCAGTATTTT. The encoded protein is CAWSVQAGATDTQYF.

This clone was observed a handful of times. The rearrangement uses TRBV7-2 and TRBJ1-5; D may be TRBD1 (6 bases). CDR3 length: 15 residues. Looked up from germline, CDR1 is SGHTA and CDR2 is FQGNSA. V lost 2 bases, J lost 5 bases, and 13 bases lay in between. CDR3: CASSLSTGLYQPQHF. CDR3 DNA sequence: TGTGCCAGCAGCTTAAGTACAGGGTTGTATCAGCCCCAGCATTTT.